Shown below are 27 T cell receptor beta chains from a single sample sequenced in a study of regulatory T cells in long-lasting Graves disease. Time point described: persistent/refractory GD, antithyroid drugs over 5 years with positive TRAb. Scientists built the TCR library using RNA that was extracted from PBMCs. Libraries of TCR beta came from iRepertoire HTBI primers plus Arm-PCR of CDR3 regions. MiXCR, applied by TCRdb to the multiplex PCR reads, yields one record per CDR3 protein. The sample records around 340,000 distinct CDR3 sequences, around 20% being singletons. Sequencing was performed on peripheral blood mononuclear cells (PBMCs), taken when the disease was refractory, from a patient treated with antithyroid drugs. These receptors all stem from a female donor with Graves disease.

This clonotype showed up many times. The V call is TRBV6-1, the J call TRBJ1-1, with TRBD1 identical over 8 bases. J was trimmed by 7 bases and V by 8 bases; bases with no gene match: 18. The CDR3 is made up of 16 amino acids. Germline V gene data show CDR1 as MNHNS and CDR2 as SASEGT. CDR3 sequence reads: CASFLWGRGRDDEAFF. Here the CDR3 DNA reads TGTGCCAGCTTCCTCTGGGGCAGGGGGCGTGATGATGAAGCTTTCTTT.

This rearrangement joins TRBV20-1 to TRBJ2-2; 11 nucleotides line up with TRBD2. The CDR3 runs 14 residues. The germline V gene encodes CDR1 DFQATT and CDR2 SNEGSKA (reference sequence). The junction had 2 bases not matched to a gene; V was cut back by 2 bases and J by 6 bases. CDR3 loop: CSARHSGGAGELFF. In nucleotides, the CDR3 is TGCAGTGCTAGACATAGCGGGGGGGCCGGGGAGCTGTTTTTT.

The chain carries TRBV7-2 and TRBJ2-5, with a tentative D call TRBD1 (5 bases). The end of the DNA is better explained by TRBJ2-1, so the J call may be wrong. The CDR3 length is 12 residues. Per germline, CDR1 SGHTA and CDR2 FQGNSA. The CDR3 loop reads CASSHYRGEQFF. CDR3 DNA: TGTGCCAGCAGCCACTATAGGGGTGAGCAGTTCTTC.

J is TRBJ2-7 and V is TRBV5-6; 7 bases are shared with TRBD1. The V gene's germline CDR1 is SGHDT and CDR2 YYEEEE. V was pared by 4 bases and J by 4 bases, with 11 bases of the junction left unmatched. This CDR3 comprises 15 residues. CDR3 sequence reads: CASSQTPTGAYEQYF. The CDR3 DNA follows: TGTGCCAGCAGCCAAACTCCAACAGGGGCGTACGAGCAGTACTTC.

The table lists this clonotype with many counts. Here the CDR3 reads CSVDGTDGYTF. The CDR3 DNA is TGCAGCGTCGACGGGACCGATGGCTACACCTTC. The J gene is TRBJ1-2, the V gene TRBV29-1; D is perhaps TRBD1 (5 bases). The CDR3 is 11 amino acids. Germline V gene sequence: CDR1 SQVTM, CDR2 ANQGSEA. Trimming cost V 6 bases and J 6 bases, with 11 bases left between them.

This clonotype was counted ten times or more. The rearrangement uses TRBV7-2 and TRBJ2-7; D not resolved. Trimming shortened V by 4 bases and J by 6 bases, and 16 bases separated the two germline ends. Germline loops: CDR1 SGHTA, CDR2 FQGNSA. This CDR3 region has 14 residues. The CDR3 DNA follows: TGTGCCAGCAGCTCCCCTACCAAGGGTGGCGAGCAGTACTTC. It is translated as CASSSPTKGGEQYF.

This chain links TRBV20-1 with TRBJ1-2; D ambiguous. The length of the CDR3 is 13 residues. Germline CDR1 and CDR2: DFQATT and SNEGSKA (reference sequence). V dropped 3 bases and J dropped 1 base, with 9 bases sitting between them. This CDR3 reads CSASHGGNYGYTF. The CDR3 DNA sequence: TGCAGTGCTAGCCACGGCGGTAACTATGGCTACACCTTC.

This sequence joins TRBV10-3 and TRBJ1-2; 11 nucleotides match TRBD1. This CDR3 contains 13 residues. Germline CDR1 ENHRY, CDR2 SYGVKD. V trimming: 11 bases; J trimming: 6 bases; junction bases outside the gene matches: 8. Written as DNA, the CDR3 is TGTGCCGTCCGGGACAGGGGGATCGATGGCTACACCTTC. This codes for CAVRDRGIDGYTF.

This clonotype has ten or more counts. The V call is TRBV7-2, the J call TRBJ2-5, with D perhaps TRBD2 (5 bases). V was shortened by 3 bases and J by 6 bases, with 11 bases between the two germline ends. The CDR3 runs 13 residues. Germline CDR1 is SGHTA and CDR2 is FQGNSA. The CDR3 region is CASSFTPGKTQYF. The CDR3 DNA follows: TGTGCCAGCAGCTTCACTCCCGGGAAGACCCAGTACTTC.

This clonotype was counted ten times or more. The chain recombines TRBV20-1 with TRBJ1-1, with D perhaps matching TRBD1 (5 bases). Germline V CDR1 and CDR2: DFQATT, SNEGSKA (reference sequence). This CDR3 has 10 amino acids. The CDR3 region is CRAEGREAFF. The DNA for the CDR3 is TGCAGGGCCGAGGGGCGCGAAGCTTTCTTT.

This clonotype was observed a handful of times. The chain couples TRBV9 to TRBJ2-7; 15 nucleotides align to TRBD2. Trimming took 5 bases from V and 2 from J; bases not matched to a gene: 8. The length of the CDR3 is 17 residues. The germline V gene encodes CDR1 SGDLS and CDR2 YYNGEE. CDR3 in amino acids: CASSTGLAGGKTYEQYF. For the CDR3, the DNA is TGTGCCAGCAGTACCGGACTAGCGGGGGGGAAGACCTACGAGCAGTACTTC.

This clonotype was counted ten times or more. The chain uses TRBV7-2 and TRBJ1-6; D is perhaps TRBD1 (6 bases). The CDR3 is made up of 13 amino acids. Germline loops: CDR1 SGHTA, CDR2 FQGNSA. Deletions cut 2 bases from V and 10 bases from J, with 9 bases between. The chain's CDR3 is CASSLPGVSPLHF. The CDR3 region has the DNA TGTGCCAGCAGCTTACCAGGGGTCTCACCCCTCCACTTT. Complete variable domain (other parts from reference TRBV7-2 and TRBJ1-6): GAGVSQSPSNKVTEKGKDVELRCDPISGHTALYWYRQSLGQGLEFLIYFQGNSAPDKSGLPSDRFSAERTGGSVSTLTIQRTQQEDSAVYLCASSLPGVSPLHFGNGTRLTVT.

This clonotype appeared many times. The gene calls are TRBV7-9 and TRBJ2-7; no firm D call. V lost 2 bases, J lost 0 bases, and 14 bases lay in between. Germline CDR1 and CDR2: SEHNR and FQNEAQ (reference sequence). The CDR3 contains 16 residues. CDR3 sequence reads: CASSLMYDWASYEQYF. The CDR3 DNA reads TGTGCCAGCAGCTTAATGTATGATTGGGCCTCCTACGAGCAGTACTTC.

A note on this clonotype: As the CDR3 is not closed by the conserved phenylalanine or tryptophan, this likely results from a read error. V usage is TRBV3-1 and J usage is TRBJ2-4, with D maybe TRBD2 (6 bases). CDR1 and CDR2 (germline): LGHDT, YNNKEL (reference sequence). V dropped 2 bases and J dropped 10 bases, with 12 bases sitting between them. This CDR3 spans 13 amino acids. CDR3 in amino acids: CASSQRGGNIQYL. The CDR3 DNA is TGTGCCAGCAGCCAACGAGGAGGGAATATTCAGTACCTC.

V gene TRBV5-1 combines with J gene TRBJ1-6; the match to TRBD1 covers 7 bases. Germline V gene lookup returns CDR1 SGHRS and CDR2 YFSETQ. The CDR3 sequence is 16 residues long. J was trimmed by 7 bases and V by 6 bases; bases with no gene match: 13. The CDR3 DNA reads TGCGCCAGCACAACACTGTCCGAGGGGGCAAATTCACCCCTCCACTTT. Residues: CASTTLSEGANSPLHF.

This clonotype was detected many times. CDR3 sequence: CSAKGLAGKNYEQYF. The CDR3 DNA sequence: TGCAGTGCCAAGGGACTAGCGGGGAAAAACTACGAGCAGTACTTC. The chain recombines TRBV20-1 with TRBJ2-7; 13 bases map to TRBD2. This CDR3 spans 15 amino acids. Losses at the gene ends were 6 bases for V and 3 bases for J; bases not matched to a gene: 8. Germline V gives CDR1 DFQATT, CDR2 SNEGSKA (reference sequence).

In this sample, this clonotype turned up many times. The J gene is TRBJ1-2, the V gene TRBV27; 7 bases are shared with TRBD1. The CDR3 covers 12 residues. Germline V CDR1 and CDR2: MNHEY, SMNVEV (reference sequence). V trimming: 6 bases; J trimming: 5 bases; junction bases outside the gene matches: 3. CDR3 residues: CASRSQGYGYTF. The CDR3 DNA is TGTGCCAGCAGATCACAGGGGTATGGCTACACCTTC.

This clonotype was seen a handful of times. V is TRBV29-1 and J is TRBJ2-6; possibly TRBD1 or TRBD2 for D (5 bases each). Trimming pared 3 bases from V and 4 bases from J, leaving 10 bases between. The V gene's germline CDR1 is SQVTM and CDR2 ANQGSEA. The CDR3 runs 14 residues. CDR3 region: CSVDRGAGANVLTF. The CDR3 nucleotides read TGCAGCGTTGATCGGGGCGCAGGGGCCAACGTCCTGACTTTC.

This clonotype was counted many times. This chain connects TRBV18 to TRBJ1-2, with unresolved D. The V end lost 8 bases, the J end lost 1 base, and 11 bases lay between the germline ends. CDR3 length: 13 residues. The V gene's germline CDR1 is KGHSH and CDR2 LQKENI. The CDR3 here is CASSPTGNYGYTF. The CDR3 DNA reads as TGTGCCAGCAGTCCGACTGGTAACTATGGCTACACCTTC.

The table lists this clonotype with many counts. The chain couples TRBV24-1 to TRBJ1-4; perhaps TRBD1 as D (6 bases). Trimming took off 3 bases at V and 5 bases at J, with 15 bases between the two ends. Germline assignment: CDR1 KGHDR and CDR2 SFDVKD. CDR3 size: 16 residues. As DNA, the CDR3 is TGTGCCACCAGTGATGCAACAGGGACCGGGAATGAAAAACTGTTTTTT. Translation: CATSDATGTGNEKLFF.

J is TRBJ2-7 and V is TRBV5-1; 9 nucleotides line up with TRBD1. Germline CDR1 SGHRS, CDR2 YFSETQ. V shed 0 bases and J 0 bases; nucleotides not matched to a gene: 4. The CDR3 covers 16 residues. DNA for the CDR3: TGCGCCAGCAGCTTGGAACCGGGACAGGGCTCCTACGAGCAGTACTTC. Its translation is CASSLEPGQGSYEQYF.

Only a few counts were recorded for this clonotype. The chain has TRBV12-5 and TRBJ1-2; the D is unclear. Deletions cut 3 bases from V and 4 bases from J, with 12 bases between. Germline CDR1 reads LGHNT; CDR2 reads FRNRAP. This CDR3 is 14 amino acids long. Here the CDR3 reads CASGFEGLTYGYTF. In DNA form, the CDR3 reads TGTGCTAGTGGTTTCGAAGGGCTAACCTATGGCTACACCTTC.

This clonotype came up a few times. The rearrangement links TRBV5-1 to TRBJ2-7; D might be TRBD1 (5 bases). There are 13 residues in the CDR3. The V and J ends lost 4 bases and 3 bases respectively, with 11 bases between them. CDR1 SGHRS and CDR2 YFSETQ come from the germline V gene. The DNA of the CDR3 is TGCGCCAGCAGCCGTACACAGGACTACGAGCAGTACTTC. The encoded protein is CASSRTQDYEQYF. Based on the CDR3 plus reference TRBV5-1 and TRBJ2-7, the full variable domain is KAGVTQTPRYLIKTRGQQVTLSCSPISGHRSVSWYQQTPGQGLQFLFEYFSETQRNKGNFPGRFSGRQFSNSRSEMNVSTLELGDSALYLCASSRTQDYEQYFGPGTRLTVT.

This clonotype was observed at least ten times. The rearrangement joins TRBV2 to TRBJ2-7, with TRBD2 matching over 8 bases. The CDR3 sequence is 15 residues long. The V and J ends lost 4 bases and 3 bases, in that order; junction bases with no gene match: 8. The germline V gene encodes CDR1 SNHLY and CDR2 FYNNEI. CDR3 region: CASSGALAGLYEQYF. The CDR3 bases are TGTGCCAGCAGTGGGGCGCTAGCGGGCCTCTACGAGCAGTACTTC.

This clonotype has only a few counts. CDR3 in DNA: TGCGCCAGCAGCCGACTAGCGGGAGACTCCGGGGAGCTGTTTTTT. It specifies CASSRLAGDSGELFF. The chain uses TRBV5-1 and TRBJ2-2, with 12 positions matching TRBD2. Germline V gene lookup returns CDR1 SGHRS and CDR2 YFSETQ. The CDR3 loop spans 15 amino acids. Germline trimming cut 4 bases from V and 6 bases from J; bases unmatched to any gene: 4.

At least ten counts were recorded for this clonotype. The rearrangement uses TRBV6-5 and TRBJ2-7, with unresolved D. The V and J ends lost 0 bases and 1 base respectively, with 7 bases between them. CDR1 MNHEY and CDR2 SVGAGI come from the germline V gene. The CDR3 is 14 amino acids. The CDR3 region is CASSYSPDSYEQYF. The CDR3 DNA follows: TGTGCCAGCAGTTACTCGCCAGATTCCTACGAGCAGTACTTC.

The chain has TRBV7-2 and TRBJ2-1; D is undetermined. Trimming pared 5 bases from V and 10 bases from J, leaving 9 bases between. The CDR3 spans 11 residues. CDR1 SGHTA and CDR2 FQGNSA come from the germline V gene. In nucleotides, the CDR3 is TGTGCCAGCAGCATCGTACGAGAGCAGTTCTTC. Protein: CASSIVREQFF.